The 25 T cell receptor beta chains presented below share a single source sample, sequenced in a study of cytomegalovirus exposure and HLA in healthy donors. Primers for the PCR totalled 60 Vbeta and 13 Jbeta. This table comes from immunoSEQ multiplex PCR, and its TCRdb copy is limited to in-frame clones, with some not included. The sample holds tens of thousands of clones; 70% to 85% are singletons and the top ten take approximately 20%. Input material: PBMCs. The receptors derive from a man between 65 and 79 years old in good health and CMV-seropositive.

This chain joins TRBV4-2 and TRBJ2-7; no definite D call. V dropped 1 base and J dropped 3 bases, with 4 bases sitting between them. There are 12 residues in the CDR3. Per germline, CDR1 LGHNA and CDR2 YNFKEQ. Here the CDR3 reads CASSQAGYEQYF. DNA for the CDR3: TGTGCCAGCAGCCAAGCCGGCTACGAGCAGTACTTC.

V is TRBV10-2 and J is TRBJ2-5, with 8 bases fitting TRBD1. The CDR3 runs 13 residues. Germline-derived CDR1 and CDR2 are WSHSY and SAAADI. V lost 6 bases, J lost 4 bases, and 4 bases stayed unmatched. CDR3 sequence (DNA): TGCGCCAGCAGCGGACAGGGTCCAGAGACCCAGTACTTC. This codes for CASSGQGPETQYF.

This chain links TRBV7-6 with TRBJ1-3, with unresolved D. Germline loops: CDR1 SGHVS, CDR2 FNYEAQ. The CDR3 consists of 12 residues. Trimming stripped 5 bases from V and 3 bases from J, with 5 bases between. The CDR3 region is CASSLSGNTIYF. For the CDR3, the DNA is TGTGCCAGCAGCCTCAGTGGAAACACCATATATTTT.

The V call is TRBV6-1, the J call TRBJ2-1, with TRBD2 as a possible D gene (5 bases). CDR1 and CDR2 from the germline V gene are MNHNS and SASEGT. The ends were cut back, 1 base at V and 9 bases at J, with 10 bases in the middle. The length of the CDR3 is 13 residues. This CDR3 is CASSEGGALEQFF. CDR3 DNA sequence: TGTGCCAGCAGTGAAGGGGGAGCCCTTGAGCAGTTCTTC.

The chain employs TRBV5-1 and TRBJ2-7, with D uncertain. Germline CDR1 is SGHRS and CDR2 is YFSETQ. The V end was cut by 0 bases, the J end by 3 bases, with 10 bases between. This CDR3 contains 14 residues. The DNA of the CDR3 is TGCGCCAGCAGCTTGGCCGGTGGTGGCTACGAGCAGTACTTC. Amino acids: CASSLAGGGYEQYF.

The chain combines TRBV10-3 with TRBJ2-7, with TRBD2 matching over 7 bases. The CDR3 consists of 13 residues. Germline CDR1 and CDR2: ENHRY and SYGVKD. V lost 10 bases and J lost 0; bases outside the gene matches: 6. CDR3 residues: CATLAASSYEQYF. The CDR3 DNA follows: TGTGCCACCCTAGCGGCAAGCTCCTACGAGCAGTACTTC.

J is TRBJ2-7 and V is TRBV29-1; 8 bases line up with TRBD1. Germline CDR1 SQVTM, CDR2 ANQGSEA. Trimming at V came to 5 bases and at J to 3 bases, leaving 6 bases not matched to a gene. This CDR3 comprises 13 residues. The CDR3 DNA reads as TGCAGCGTTTCGGGACAGGTTGGCTACGAGCAGTACTTC. Protein: CSVSGQVGYEQYF.

This chain joins TRBV6-1 and TRBJ2-6; tentatively, D is TRBD1 (6 bases). Germline V gene sequence: CDR1 MNHNS, CDR2 SASEGT. The germline V and J ends were trimmed by 2 bases and 3 bases, with 8 bases remaining between them. This CDR3 region has 15 residues. In nucleotides, the CDR3 is TGTGCCAGCAGTGAAAGGGGGTTTGGGGCCAACGTCCTGACTTTC. As protein: CASSERGFGANVLTF.

This sequence joins TRBV19 and TRBJ2-1; TRBD2 is a possible D gene (6 bases). V lost 8 bases to trimming and J lost 1 base, with 9 bases between them. Germline CDR1 is LNHDA and CDR2 is SQIVND (reference sequence). The CDR3 is 13 amino acids. The CDR3 DNA sequence: TGTGCCAGTTCTGCGGGATCCTACAATGAGCAGTTCTTC. This encodes CASSAGSYNEQFF.

CDR3 protein: CASSVQGTYGYTF. Written as DNA, the CDR3 is TGTGCCAGCAGTGTCCAGGGGACCTATGGCTACACCTTC. This chain uses TRBV25-1 with TRBJ1-2, with a tentative D call TRBD1 (6 bases). With 4 bases removed from V and 4 bases from J, the gap between germline ends came to 10 bases. From germline, CDR1 is MGHDK and CDR2 SYGVNS. The CDR3 is made up of 13 amino acids.

This clone was seen once. V usage is TRBV7-3 and J usage is TRBJ2-3; 10 positions agree with TRBD2. The V segment lost 5 bases and the J segment 1 base; nucleotides outside the gene matches: 3. The CDR3 contains 15 residues. Germline V gene lookup returns CDR1 SGHTA and CDR2 FQGTGA. CDR3 in amino acids: CASSLGTSGTDTQYF. CDR3 DNA: TGTGCCAGCAGCCTCGGGACTAGCGGCACAGATACGCAGTATTTT.

The chain employs TRBV10-3 and TRBJ1-1; D unclear. Per the germline V gene, CDR1 is ENHRY and CDR2 is SYGVKD. V was shortened by 6 bases and J by 1 base, with 9 bases between the two germline ends. The CDR3 runs 13 residues. The CDR3 loop is CAIREAGNTEAFF. In nucleotides, the CDR3 is TGTGCCATCAGAGAGGCGGGGAACACTGAAGCTTTCTTT.

V usage is TRBV7-6 and J usage is TRBJ1-5; TRBD1 matches 7 bases. The V gene's germline CDR1 is SGHVS and CDR2 FNYEAQ. The CDR3 covers 15 residues. The trim removed 5 bases at V and 7 bases at J, leaving 11 bases unmatched. The DNA for the CDR3 is TGTGCCAGCAGCACCGCGACAGGGTGGGAACAGCCCCAGCATTTT. Its protein is CASSTATGWEQPQHF.

The chain links TRBV6-5 to TRBJ2-7, with D perhaps matching TRBD1 (5 bases). The germline CDR1 and CDR2 sequences are MNHEY and SVGAGI. Trimming took 0 bases from V and 2 from J, leaving 14 bases between them. The CDR3 runs to 16 residues. CDR3 loop: CASSYSMGQGPYEQYF. In nucleotides, the CDR3 is TGTGCCAGCAGTTACTCGATGGGGCAAGGTCCCTACGAGCAGTACTTC.

The chain uses TRBV7-6 and TRBJ2-7, with 11 bases fitting TRBD1. The CDR3 is made up of 15 amino acids. Per germline, CDR1 SGHVS and CDR2 FNYEAQ. Trimming took 1 base from V and 6 from J; bases not matched to a gene: 5. This CDR3 is CASSLVSGTGGEQYF. For the CDR3, the DNA is TGTGCCAGCAGCTTAGTGTCCGGGACAGGGGGCGAGCAGTACTTC.

There are a few counts of this clone. The chain combines TRBV10-3 with TRBJ2-1, with TRBD2 matching 10 bases. Trimming removed 9 bases from V and 6 bases from J; junction bases left unmatched: 5. The CDR3 contains 13 residues. CDR1 and CDR2 (germline): ENHRY, SYGVKD. The CDR3: CAIKREGGNEQFF. CDR3 nucleotides: TGTGCCATTAAGCGGGAGGGCGGCAATGAGCAGTTCTTC.

V and J are TRBV23-1 and TRBJ2-1, with D perhaps matching TRBD2 (6 bases). TRBV23-1 is classed as an ORF, of uncertain function. V gave up 2 bases and J gave up 7 bases, with 21 bases separating them. CDR3 length: 17 residues. DNA for the CDR3: TGCGCCAGCAGTCAAACTTGGTTTTGGAGGGTACGGAATGAGCAGTTCTTC. Translation gives CASSQTWFWRVRNEQFF.

The chain is built from TRBV19 and TRBJ1-5; the D gene is possibly TRBD1 (5 bases). The CDR3 has 15 amino acids. Germline V gene data show CDR1 as LNHDA and CDR2 as SQIVND (reference sequence). V was trimmed by 4 bases and J by 7 bases, leaving 17 bases between them. The CDR3 nucleotides are TGTGCCAGTAGTAGTGGAAGGGGATTGTGGCAGCCCCAGCATTTT. Its translation: CASSSGRGLWQPQHF.

This chain uses TRBV11-2 with TRBJ2-5, with D possibly being TRBD2 (7 bases). V lost 3 bases to trimming and J lost 5 bases, with 19 bases between them. There are 16 residues in the CDR3. Germline CDR1 reads SGHAT; CDR2 reads FQNNGV. The CDR3: CASSLIGGAGLETQYF. The DNA for the CDR3 is TGTGCCAGCAGCTTGATAGGGGGGGCCGGGTTGGAGACCCAGTACTTC.

The gene calls are TRBV25-1 and TRBJ1-2, with 7 nucleotides matching TRBD1. CDR1 and CDR2 (germline): MGHDK, SYGVNS. The J segment lost 8 bases and the V segment lost 2 bases, leaving 11 bases of the junction unmatched. CDR3 length equals 15 residues. The CDR3 coding sequence is TGTGCCAGCAGTGAAAGGGGGCAGGGAAAGGACGGCTACACCTTC. This sequence encodes CASSERGQGKDGYTF.

There are a few counts of this clone. This likely comes from a read error, as the CDR3 has no conserved phenylalanine or tryptophan at its end. Different DNA sequences within this sample yield the same CDR3. The chain uses TRBV4-3 and TRBJ1-2; 10 bases are shared with TRBD1. Looked up from germline, CDR1 is LGHNA and CDR2 is YSLEER. CDR3 size: 16 residues. The CDR3, as DNA: TGCGCCAGCAGCCAATTCACCGGGACAGGGGCTTATGTCTACACCGTC. Translation: CASSQFTGTGAYVYTV.

The chain couples TRBV20-1 to TRBJ2-7; tentative D call: TRBD2 (6 bases). Trimming removed 6 bases from V and 4 bases from J, with 10 bases in between. There are 11 residues in the CDR3. CDR1 is DFQATT and CDR2 is SNEGSKA in the germline V gene (reference sequence). DNA of the CDR3: TGCAGTGCCAGGCTAGCGTACGAGCAGTACTTC. Amino acids: CSARLAYEQYF.

This chain links TRBV28 with TRBJ1-2, with D possibly matching TRBD1 (5 bases). CDR1 and CDR2 (germline): MDHEN, SYDVKM. The CDR3 totals 14 residues. The V end was cut by 6 bases, the J end by 7 bases, with 18 bases between. The CDR3 bases are TGTGCCAGCAGCGGTTGGGCTAGGGGAACTGGCTACACCTTC. Its protein product is CASSGWARGTGYTF.

The gene calls are TRBV7-2 and TRBJ2-1; 7 bases align to TRBD2. The CDR3 spans 15 residues. Germline V gene sequence: CDR1 SGHTA, CDR2 FQGNSA. J lost 7 bases, V lost 4 bases, and 10 bases had no gene match. This chain's CDR3 is CASSSGLSPANEQFF. The CDR3 DNA reads as TGTGCCAGCAGCTCGGGACTATCCCCGGCGAATGAGCAGTTCTTC. The full variable domain, in which reference TRBV7-2 and TRBJ2-1 provide the parts outside the CDR3, is GAGVSQSPSNKVTEKGKDVELRCDPISGHTALYWYRQSLGQGLEFLIYFQGNSAPDKSGLPSDRFSAERTGGSVSTLTIQRTQQEDSAVYLCASSSGLSPANEQFFGPGTRLTVL.

V usage is TRBV7-9 and J usage is TRBJ1-1; D is unresolved. In germline, CDR1 is SEHNR, CDR2 FQNEAQ (reference sequence). The CDR3 is 12 amino acids. V lost 1 base to trimming and J lost 10 bases, with 10 bases between them. CDR3 nucleotide sequence: TGTGCCAGCAGCTTAGACGTCGGTAGAGCTTTCTTT. It specifies CASSLDVGRAFF.